The 5 T cell receptor beta chains reported below all come from one sample, sequenced in a study of shared clonotypes between healthy human individuals. TCRdb's copy holds only in-frame clones and misses some; the assay was immunoSEQ multiplex PCR. Of more than 2 million clones in the sample, 85% to 95% were seen once. What was sequenced was naive CD4+ T cells sorted from blood. As for subset: CD45RA+ positively selected. The receptors were gathered from a man aged 18 to 29 in good health.

Comments on this clone: Other DNA sequences in the sample encode the same CDR3. This sequence joins TRBV18 and TRBJ2-7; D is ambiguous. The length of the CDR3 is 13 residues. Germline V CDR1 and CDR2: KGHSH, LQKENI. V lost 3 bases and J lost 0, with 6 bases in between. The CDR3 loop reads CASSPTSSYEQYF. Written as DNA, the CDR3 is TGTGCCAGCTCACCCACGAGCTCCTACGAGCAGTACTTC.

The chain recombines TRBV7-9 with TRBJ2-2; 8 nucleotides align to TRBD1. V trimming: 6 bases; J trimming: 8 bases; junction bases outside the gene matches: 14. Per the germline V gene, CDR1 is SEHNR and CDR2 is FQNEAQ (reference sequence). The CDR3 runs to 16 residues. CDR3 protein: CASRKSGTGVMGELFF. The DNA for the CDR3 is TGTGCCAGCAGAAAATCCGGGACAGGTGTAATGGGGGAGCTGTTTTTT.

The gene calls are TRBV6-1 and TRBJ1-1; perhaps TRBD1 as D (5 bases). CDR1 and CDR2 (germline): MNHNS, SASEGT. With 4 bases removed from V and 1 base from J, the gap between germline ends came to 13 bases. The CDR3 spans 15 residues. The CDR3 loop is CASSVILQANTEAFF. CDR3 sequence (DNA): TGTGCCAGCAGTGTAATATTACAGGCGAACACTGAAGCTTTCTTT.

The CDR3 region has the DNA TGTGCCACCCGGACAGGAGAGTTGTATGGCTACACCTTC. Its translation: CATRTGELYGYTF. The chain uses TRBV10-3 and TRBJ1-2; the match to TRBD1 covers 7 bases. The CDR3 covers 13 residues. From germline, CDR1 is ENHRY and CDR2 SYGVKD. J gave up 5 bases and V 10 bases, and 10 bases lay outside the gene matches.

This clone was counted once. The rearrangement uses TRBV7-9 and TRBJ1-4; 11 nucleotides align to TRBD1. The CDR3 has 15 amino acids. Germline CDR1 SEHNR, CDR2 FQNEAQ (reference sequence). J gave up 7 bases and V 5 bases, and 6 bases lay outside the gene matches. The CDR3 DNA reads as TGTGCCAGCAGCCAAACCGGGACAGGGGGTGAAAAACTGTTTTTT. Amino acids: CASSQTGTGGEKLFF.